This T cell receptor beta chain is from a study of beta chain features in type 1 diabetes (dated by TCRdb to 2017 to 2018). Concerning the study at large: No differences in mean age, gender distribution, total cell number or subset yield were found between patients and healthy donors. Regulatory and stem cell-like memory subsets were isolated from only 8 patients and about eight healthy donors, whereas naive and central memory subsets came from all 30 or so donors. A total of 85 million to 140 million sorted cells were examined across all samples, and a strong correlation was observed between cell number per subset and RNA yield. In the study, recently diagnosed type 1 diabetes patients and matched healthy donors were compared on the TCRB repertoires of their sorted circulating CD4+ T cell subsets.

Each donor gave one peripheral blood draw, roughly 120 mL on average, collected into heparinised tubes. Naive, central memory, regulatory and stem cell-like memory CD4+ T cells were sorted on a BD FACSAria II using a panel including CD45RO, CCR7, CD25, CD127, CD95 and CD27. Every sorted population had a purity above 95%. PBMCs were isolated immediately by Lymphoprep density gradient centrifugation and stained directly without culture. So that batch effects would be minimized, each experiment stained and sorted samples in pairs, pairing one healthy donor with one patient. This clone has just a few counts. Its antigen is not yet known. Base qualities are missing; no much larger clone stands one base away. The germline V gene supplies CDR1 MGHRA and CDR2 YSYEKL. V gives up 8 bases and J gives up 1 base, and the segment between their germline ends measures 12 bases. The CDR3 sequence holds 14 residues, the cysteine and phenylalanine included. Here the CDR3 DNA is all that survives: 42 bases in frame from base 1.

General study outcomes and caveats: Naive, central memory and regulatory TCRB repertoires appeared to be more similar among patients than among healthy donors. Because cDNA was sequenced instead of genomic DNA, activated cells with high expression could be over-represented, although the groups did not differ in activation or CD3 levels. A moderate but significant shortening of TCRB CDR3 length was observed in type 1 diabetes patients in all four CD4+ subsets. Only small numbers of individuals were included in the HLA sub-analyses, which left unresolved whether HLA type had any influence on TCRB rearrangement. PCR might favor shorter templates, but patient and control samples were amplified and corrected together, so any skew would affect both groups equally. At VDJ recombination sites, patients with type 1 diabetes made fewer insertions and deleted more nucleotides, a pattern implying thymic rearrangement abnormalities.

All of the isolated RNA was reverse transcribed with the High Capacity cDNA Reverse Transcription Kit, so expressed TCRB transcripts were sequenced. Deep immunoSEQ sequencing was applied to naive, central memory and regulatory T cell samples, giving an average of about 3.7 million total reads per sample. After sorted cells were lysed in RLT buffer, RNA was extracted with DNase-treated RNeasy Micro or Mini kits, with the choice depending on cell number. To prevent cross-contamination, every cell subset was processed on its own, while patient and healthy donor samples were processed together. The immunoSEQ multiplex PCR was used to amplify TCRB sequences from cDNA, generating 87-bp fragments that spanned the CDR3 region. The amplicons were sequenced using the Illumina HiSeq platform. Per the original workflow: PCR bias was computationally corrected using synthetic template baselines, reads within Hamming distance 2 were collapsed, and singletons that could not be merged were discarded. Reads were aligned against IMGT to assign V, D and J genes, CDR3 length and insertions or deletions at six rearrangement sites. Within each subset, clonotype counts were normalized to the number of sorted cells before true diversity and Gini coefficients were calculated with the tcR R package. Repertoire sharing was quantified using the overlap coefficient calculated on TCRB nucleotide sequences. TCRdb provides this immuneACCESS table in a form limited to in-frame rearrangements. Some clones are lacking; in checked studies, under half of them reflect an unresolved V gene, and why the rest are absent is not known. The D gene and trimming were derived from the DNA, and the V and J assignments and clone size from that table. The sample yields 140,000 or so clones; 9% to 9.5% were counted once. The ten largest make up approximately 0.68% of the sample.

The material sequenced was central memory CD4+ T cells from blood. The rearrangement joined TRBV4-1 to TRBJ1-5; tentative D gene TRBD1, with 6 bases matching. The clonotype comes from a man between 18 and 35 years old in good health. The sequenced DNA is TGCGCCAGCGGGGGCAGGGAAAGCAATCAGCCCCAGCATTTT. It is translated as CASGGRESNQPQHF.